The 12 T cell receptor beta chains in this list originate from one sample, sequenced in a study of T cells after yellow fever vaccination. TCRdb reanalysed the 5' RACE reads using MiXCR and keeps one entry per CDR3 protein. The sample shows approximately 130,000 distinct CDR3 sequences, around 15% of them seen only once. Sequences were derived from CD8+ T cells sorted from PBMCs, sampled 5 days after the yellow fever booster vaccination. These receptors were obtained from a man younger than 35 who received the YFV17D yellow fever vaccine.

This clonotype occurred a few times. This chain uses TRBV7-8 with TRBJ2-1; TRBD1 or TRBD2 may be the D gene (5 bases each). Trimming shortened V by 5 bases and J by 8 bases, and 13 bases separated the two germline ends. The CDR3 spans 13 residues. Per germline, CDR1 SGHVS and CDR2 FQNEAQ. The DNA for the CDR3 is TGTGCCAGCAGCGGGGGACCCGGCGATGAGCAGTTCTTC. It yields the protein CASSGGPGDEQFF. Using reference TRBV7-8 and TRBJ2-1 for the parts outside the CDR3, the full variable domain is GAGVSQSPRYKVAKRGQDVALRCDPISGHVSLFWYQQALGQGPEFLTYFQNEAQLDKSGLPSDRFFAERPEGSVSTLKIQRTQQEDSAVYLCASSGGPGDEQFFGPGTRLTVL.

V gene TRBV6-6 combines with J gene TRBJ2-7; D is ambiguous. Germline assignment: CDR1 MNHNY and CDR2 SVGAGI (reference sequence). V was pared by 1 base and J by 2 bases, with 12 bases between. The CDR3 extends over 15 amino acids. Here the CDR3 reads CASSYFLRTPYEQYF. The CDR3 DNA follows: TGTGCCAGCAGTTACTTTCTGCGCACGCCCTACGAGCAGTACTTC.

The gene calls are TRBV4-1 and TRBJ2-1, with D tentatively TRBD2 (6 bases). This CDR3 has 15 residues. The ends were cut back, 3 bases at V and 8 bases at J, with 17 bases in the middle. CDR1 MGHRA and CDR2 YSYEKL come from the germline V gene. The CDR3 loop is CASSQNELALDEQFF. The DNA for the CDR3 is TGCGCCAGCAGCCAGAACGAACTAGCTCTCGATGAGCAGTTCTTC.

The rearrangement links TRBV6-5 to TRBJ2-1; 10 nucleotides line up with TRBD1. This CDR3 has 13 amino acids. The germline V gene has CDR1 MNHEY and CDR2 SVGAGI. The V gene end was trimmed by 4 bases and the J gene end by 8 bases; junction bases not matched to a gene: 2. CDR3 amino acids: CASSFGQGDEQFF. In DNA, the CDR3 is TGTGCCAGCAGTTTCGGACAGGGGGATGAGCAGTTCTTC.

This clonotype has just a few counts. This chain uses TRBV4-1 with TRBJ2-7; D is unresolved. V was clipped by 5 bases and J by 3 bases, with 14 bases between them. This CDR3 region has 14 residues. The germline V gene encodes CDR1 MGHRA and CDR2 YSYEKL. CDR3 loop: CASSFTATGYEQYF. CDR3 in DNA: TGCGCCAGCAGCTTTACAGCGACCGGCTACGAGCAGTACTTC.

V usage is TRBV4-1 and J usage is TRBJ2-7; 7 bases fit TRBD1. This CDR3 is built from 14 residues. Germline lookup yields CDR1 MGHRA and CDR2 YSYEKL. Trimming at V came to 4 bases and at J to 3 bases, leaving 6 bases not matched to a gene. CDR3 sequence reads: CASSPRGQHYEQYF. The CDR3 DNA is TGCGCCAGCAGCCCACGGGGACAGCACTACGAGCAGTACTTC.

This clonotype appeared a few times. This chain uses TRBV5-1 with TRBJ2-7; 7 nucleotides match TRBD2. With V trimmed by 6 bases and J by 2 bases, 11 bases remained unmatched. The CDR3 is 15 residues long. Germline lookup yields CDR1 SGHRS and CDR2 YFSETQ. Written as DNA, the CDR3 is TGCGCCAGCAAGTGGGGTGGCGGGGGAACCTACGAGCAGTACTTC. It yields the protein CASKWGGGGTYEQYF.

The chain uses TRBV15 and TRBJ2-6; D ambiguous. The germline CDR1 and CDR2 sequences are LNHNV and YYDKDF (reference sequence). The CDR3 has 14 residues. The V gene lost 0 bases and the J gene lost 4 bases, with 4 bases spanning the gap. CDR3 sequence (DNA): TGTGCCACCAGCAGAGATCTGGGGGCCAACGTCCTGACTTTC. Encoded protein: CATSRDLGANVLTF.

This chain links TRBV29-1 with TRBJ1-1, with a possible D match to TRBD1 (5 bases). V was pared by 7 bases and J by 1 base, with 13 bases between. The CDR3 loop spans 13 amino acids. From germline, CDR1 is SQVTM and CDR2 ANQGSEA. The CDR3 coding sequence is TGCAGCGCCCTAAGGGGTTCGAACACTGAAGCTTTCTTT. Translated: CSALRGSNTEAFF.

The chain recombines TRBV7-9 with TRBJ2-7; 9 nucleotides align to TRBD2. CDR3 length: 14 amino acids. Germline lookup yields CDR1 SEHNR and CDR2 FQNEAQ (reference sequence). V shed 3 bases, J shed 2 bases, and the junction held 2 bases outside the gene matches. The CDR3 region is CASSLSGGTYEQYV. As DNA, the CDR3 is TGTGCCAGCAGCTTGAGCGGGGGGACCTACGAGCAGTACGTC.

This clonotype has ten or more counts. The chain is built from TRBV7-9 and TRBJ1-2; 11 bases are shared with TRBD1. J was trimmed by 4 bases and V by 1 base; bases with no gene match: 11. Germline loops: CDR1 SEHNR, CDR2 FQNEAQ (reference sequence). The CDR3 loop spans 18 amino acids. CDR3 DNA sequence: TGTGCCAGCAGCTTAGGGGACAGGGGGAATCACCACCGCTATGGCTACACCTTC. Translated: CASSLGDRGNHHRYGYTF.

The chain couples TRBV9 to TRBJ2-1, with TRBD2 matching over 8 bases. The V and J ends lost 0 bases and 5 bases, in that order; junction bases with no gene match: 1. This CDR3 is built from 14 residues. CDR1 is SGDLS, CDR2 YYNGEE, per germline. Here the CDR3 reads CASSVGGGNNEQFF. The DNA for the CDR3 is TGTGCCAGCAGCGTAGGCGGGGGGAACAATGAGCAGTTCTTC.